This TCR beta chain was recorded in a study of T cell responses to AZD1222 COVID-19 vaccine. The study, taken as a whole, reports: There were vaccine-associated CD4 TCRs across spike, dominant at 160-218 and 743-854. Unmutated variant regions reportedly attract nearly half of all spike-specific TCRs.

Per germline, CDR1 SEHNR and CDR2 FQNEAQ (reference sequence). V was cut by 10 bases and J by 10 bases, with 17 bases left in between. The CDR3 covers 11 residues. In the case of this clone: Its antigen is unknown.

This table comes from immunoSEQ multiplex PCR, and its TCRdb copy is limited to in-frame clones, with some not included. The sample includes about 110,000 clones, 90% of them seen just once. The TCR originated in an adult who received the AZD1222 COVID-19 vaccine. The chain uses TRBV7-9 and TRBJ2-7; D not certain. This material consisted of peripheral blood, taken 28 days after the second AZD1222 dose. The CDR3 nucleotides read TGTGCCATTGAAACGCGGTCGATCCAGTACTTC. This codes for CAIETRSIQYF.